Included here is one T cell receptor (beta chain) sequence, with context. The junction departs from germline at one end; a sequencing error may be responsible. cDNA serving as the sequencing template came from extracted, reverse transcribed RNA. This table comes from immunoSEQ multiplex PCR, and its TCRdb copy is limited to in-frame clones, with some not included. The repertoire includes 200,000 or so clones, over 45% of them detected once, and about 5.1% sits in the top ten. Indicated treatment: oral pan-JAK inhibitor, 5-10 mg twice daily. This sample was taken from a study of CD8+ T cells in alopecia areata. CDR3 size: 12 residues. CDR1 MDHEN and CDR2 SYDVKM come from the germline V gene.

V gene TRBV28 combines with J gene TRBJ2-7; no clear D. This TCR was sampled from a human donor with alopecia areata. The source was CD4+ T cells sorted from blood, collected at week 24, from a patient treated with tofacitinib. CDR3 region: CASSEDTYPGPF. CDR3 in DNA: TGTGCCAGCAGTGAAGATACCTATCCCGGGCCCTTC.